This entry is about one T cell receptor beta chain. The antigen remains unidentified. This CDR3 is 13 amino acids long. V was pared by 5 bases and J by 9 bases, with 7 bases of the junction left unmatched. Germline loops: CDR1 SEHNR, CDR2 FQNEAQ (reference sequence). This sample was taken from a study of cytomegalovirus exposure and HLA in healthy donors. Broader study findings: Common viral pathogens seemed to be connected with several of the most significant clusters, according to a later analysis.

Researchers ran the PCR with 60 Vbeta and 13 Jbeta primers. Assay: immunoSEQ multiplex PCR; the TCRdb copy retains only in-frame clones and omits some. The data hold over 150,000 clones, with more than 75% observed a single time. The sequenced sample consisted of PBMCs. The receptor's source is a woman between 45 and 65 years old in good health and CMV-seropositive. This sequence joins TRBV7-9 and TRBJ1-5; 7 positions agree with TRBD1. The CDR3 is CASSADRVGPQHF. CDR3 in DNA: TGTGCCAGCAGCGCAGACAGGGTAGGGCCCCAGCATTTT.